Listed here are 12 T cell receptor beta chains from one sample, sequenced in a study of shared T cell receptors in the human thymus. The method was immunoSEQ multiplex PCR; TCRdb's version includes in-frame clones alone and lacks a portion of them. The table lists some 700,000 clones, approximately 85% of them singletons. In addition, the sample was reused for a study of human thymus T cells.

The sequenced material came from thymocytes. These receptors all stem from a girl less than two years old with a congenital heart defect.

The chain has TRBV5-1 and TRBJ2-7, with TRBD1 as a possible D gene (5 bases). Trimming left V 0 bases short and J 1 base short, with 11 bases between. Looked up from germline, CDR1 is SGHRS and CDR2 is YFSETQ. The CDR3 consists of 15 residues. The CDR3 bases are TGCGCCAGCAGCTTGGAAGGCAGGGTTTCCTACGAGCAGTACTTC. This sequence encodes CASSLEGRVSYEQYF.

CDR3 residues: CASSPHVAGGSWYEQYF. The CDR3 nucleotides read TGTGCCAGCAGTCCCCACGTTGCAGGGGGAAGTTGGTACGAGCAGTACTTC. The chain combines TRBV28 with TRBJ2-7, with TRBD1 matching 7 bases. V lost 5 bases and J lost 4; bases outside the gene matches: 17. CDR1 MDHEN and CDR2 SYDVKM come from the germline V gene. The CDR3 extends over 17 amino acids.

The chain uses TRBV6-1 and TRBJ2-7, with D unresolved. Germline CDR1 and CDR2: MNHNS and SASEGT. The CDR3 totals 13 residues. Between the trimmed V and J ends, which lost 9 bases and 0 bases, there was a span of 12 bases. CDR3 in DNA: TGTGCCAGTATTACACGTTCCTCCTACGAGCAGTACTTC. As protein: CASITRSSYEQYF.

This clone was seen a handful of times. Other DNA sequences in the same sample also yield this CDR3. The rearrangement uses TRBV6-6 and TRBJ2-1; TRBD2 matches at 14 bases. The germline V gene encodes CDR1 MNHNY and CDR2 SVGAGI (reference sequence). CDR3 length: 15 residues. The junction had 2 bases not matched to a gene; V was cut back by 4 bases and J by 6 bases. The CDR3 region is CASSSGTSGGNEQFF. The CDR3 DNA is TGTGCCAGCAGTTCCGGGACTAGCGGGGGCAATGAGCAGTTCTTC.

With regard to this clone: Other DNA sequences in this specimen translate into the identical CDR3. The V and J genes are TRBV6-5 and TRBJ2-7, with 7 bases fitting TRBD1. The CDR3 is 13 amino acids. J was trimmed by 2 bases and V by 6 bases; bases with no gene match: 4. Germline lookup yields CDR1 MNHEY and CDR2 SVGAGI. The CDR3 sequence is CASSPGQTYEQYF. CDR3 nucleotide sequence: TGTGCCAGCAGCCCGGGACAGACCTACGAGCAGTACTTC.

This clone was seen a single time. The chain has TRBV14 and TRBJ2-3; unclear D gene. Germline CDR1 reads SGHDN; CDR2 reads FVKESK. CDR3 length: 14 amino acids. Between the trimmed V and J ends, which lost 0 bases and 8 bases, there was a span of 12 bases. The CDR3 DNA reads as TGTGCCAGCAGCCAAGATATCACGCGCGGTACGCAGTATTTT. It specifies CASSQDITRGTQYF.

This clone has just one count. The gene calls are TRBV6-5 and TRBJ1-2, with D unresolved. Trimming took 5 bases from V and 8 from J, leaving 12 bases between them. This CDR3 has 12 residues. Germline CDR1 and CDR2: MNHEY and SVGAGI. The CDR3 DNA reads TGTGCCAGCAGTCTCGGAGGGAGCGGCTACACCTTC. Its protein product is CASSLGGSGYTF.

J is TRBJ2-5 and V is TRBV6-1; D uncertain. The germline V and J ends were trimmed by 2 bases and 1 base, with 11 bases remaining between them. From germline, CDR1 is MNHNS and CDR2 SASEGT. CDR3 length: 15 residues. The CDR3 bases are TGTGCCAGCAGTGAAAGGCGGTGGATCCAAGAGACCCAGTACTTC. Encoded protein: CASSERRWIQETQYF.

The gene calls are TRBV10-2 and TRBJ2-7; 7 bases are shared with TRBD1. V was clipped by 7 bases and J by 4 bases; unmatched bases: 25. The germline V gene encodes CDR1 WSHSY and CDR2 SAAADI. The CDR3 runs 19 residues. As DNA, the CDR3 is TGCGCCAGCATAATCTCATTGAAGCCCGAGACAGGGAATAGGTACGAGCAGTACTTC. Translating gives CASIISLKPETGNRYEQYF.

The chain links TRBV30 to TRBJ1-6; 8 bases agree with TRBD1. CDR1 is GTSNPN and CDR2 is SVGIG in the germline V gene (reference sequence). The CDR3 length is 18 residues. J gave up 9 bases and V 3 bases, and 19 bases lay outside the gene matches. The DNA of the CDR3 is TGTGCCTGGAGGACCTGGCAGGGGGCCCCCCATATTGGTTCACCCCTCCACTTT. Amino acid sequence: CAWRTWQGAPHIGSPLHF. The full variable domain, completed using reference TRBV30 and TRBJ1-6, is SQTIHQWPATLVQPVGSPLSLECTVEGTSNPNLYWYRQAAGRGLQLLFYSVGIGQISSEVPQNLSASRPQDRQFILSSKKLLLSDSGFYLCAWRTWQGAPHIGSPLHFGNGTRLTVT.

The chain has TRBV5-6 and TRBJ1-2; 8 bases align to TRBD1. Germline values: CDR1 SGHDT, CDR2 YYEEEE. With V trimmed by 1 base and J by 6 bases, 5 bases remained unmatched. The CDR3 sequence is 14 residues long. The chain's CDR3 is CASSLLRGRDGYTF. The CDR3 region has the DNA TGTGCCAGCAGCTTGCTCAGGGGGCGCGATGGCTACACCTTC.

V gene TRBV7-9 combines with J gene TRBJ2-7; a weak D match, TRBD2 (7 bases). The V gene's germline CDR1 is SEHNR and CDR2 FQNEAQ (reference sequence). CDR3 size: 16 residues. Trimming took 3 bases from V and 2 from J, leaving 17 bases between them. CDR3 sequence reads: CASSFRGAGSAYEQYF. The CDR3 DNA sequence: TGTGCCAGCAGCTTCCGGGGGGCAGGGTCGGCCTACGAGCAGTACTTC.